These 10 T cell receptor beta chains were all obtained from the same sample, sequenced in a study of T cells in Graves' hyperthyroidism and ophthalmopathy. Amplification of TCR beta CDR3 regions was performed using RNA transcripts as template. A set of HTBI primers served as the primers for a first-round RT-PCR of the TCR CDR3. TCRdb fed the multiplex PCR reads into MiXCR, producing one record per CDR3 protein. The profile shows about 590,000 distinct CDR3 sequences, approximately 14% of them singletons. The sequenced sample consisted of blood. The receptor source for this set is a woman aged 30 to 39 with Graves' hyperthyroidism.

The chain employs TRBV6-5 and TRBJ1-3, with 8 nucleotides matching TRBD1. V lost 2 bases, J lost 1 base, and 7 bases stayed unmatched. CDR3 length: 17 residues. Germline CDR1 reads MNHEY; CDR2 reads SVGAGI. The CDR3 region is CASSYTTTGASGNTIYF. For the CDR3, the DNA is TGTGCCAGCAGTTACACCACGACAGGGGCATCTGGAAACACCATATATTTT.

This clonotype has only a few counts. The chain recombines TRBV6-1 with TRBJ1-5; D unclear. The CDR3 runs to 13 residues. Trimming pared 10 bases from V and 4 bases from J, leaving 14 bases between. Per the germline V gene, CDR1 is MNHNS and CDR2 is SASEGT. CDR3 DNA sequence: TGTGCCACCGAGCGTAGGGTGAATCAGCCCCAGCATTTT. As protein: CATERRVNQPQHF.

This clonotype was recorded a few times. This rearrangement joins TRBV29-1 to TRBJ1-2, with D unresolved. V lost 0 bases and J 2 bases, leaving 7 bases between the germline ends. There are 13 residues in the CDR3. Germline CDR1 reads SQVTM; CDR2 reads ANQGSEA. CDR3 in DNA: TGCAGCGTTGAAGAGGGCCCCAACTATGGCTACACCTTC. Its protein product is CSVEEGPNYGYTF.

This clonotype showed up many times. The chain combines TRBV2 with TRBJ2-1; 7 bases match TRBD2. The V and J ends lost 8 bases and 2 bases, in that order; junction bases with no gene match: 9. This CDR3 has 15 amino acids. Germline lookup yields CDR1 SNHLY and CDR2 FYNNEI. CDR3 sequence (DNA): TGTGCCAGCTTGGGAGGGGAGTCCACCTACAATGAGCAGTTCTTC. Translation: CASLGGESTYNEQFF.

This clonotype has at least ten counts. The chain links TRBV7-3 to TRBJ2-3; 7 positions agree with TRBD2. The CDR3 covers 15 residues. Germline V gene data show CDR1 as SGHTA and CDR2 as FQGTGA. Germline trimming cut 2 bases from V and 4 bases from J; bases unmatched to any gene: 6. CDR3 sequence: CASSLWGEGPDTQYF. Here the CDR3 DNA reads TGTGCCAGCAGCTTATGGGGGGAGGGCCCAGATACGCAGTATTTT.

As regards this clonotype: Being one base from a much bigger clone, this may be a read error. CDR3: CASSGLLETQCF. The CDR3 bases are TGTGCCAGCAGTGGACTTCTGGAGACCCAGTGCTTC. The J gene is TRBJ2-5, the V gene TRBV28, with D possibly TRBD2 on 5 matching bases. CDR1 and CDR2 (germline): MDHEN, SYDVKM. This CDR3 has 12 residues.

This clonotype was found many times. The genes are TRBV27 and TRBJ2-1; 7 bases are shared with TRBD1. The germline gives CDR1 MNHEY, CDR2 SMNVEV (reference sequence). This CDR3 has 15 amino acids. V gave up 5 bases and J gave up 7 bases; unmatched junction bases: 11. CDR3 nucleotide sequence: TGTGCCAGCAGTCCGACAGGGTGGGCGGTGAATGAGCAGTTCTTC. It translates to CASSPTGWAVNEQFF.

Regarding this clonotype: One base away lies a much larger clone, so this may be a sequencing read error. The gene calls are TRBV5-1 and TRBJ2-1; D possibly corresponds to TRBD2 (6 bases). Germline CDR1 SGHRS, CDR2 YFSETQ. The CDR3 sequence is 15 residues long. CDR3: CASSLPGSSYNERFF. CDR3 DNA: TGCGCCAGCAGCTTGCCCGGGAGCTCCTACAATGAGCGGTTCTTC.

The DNA of the CDR3 is TGTGCCAGCGCGTCATCTAGACTCTTCAATGAGCAGTTCTTC. Translation gives CASASSRLFNEQFF. The V call is TRBV6-1, the J call TRBJ2-1; D not resolved. The germline gives CDR1 MNHNS, CDR2 SASEGT. The CDR3 sequence is 14 residues long. The germline V and J ends were trimmed by 8 bases and 6 bases, with 17 bases remaining between them.

This clonotype was recorded at least ten times. The V gene is TRBV2, the J gene TRBJ2-1, with a possible D match to TRBD2 (5 bases). The germline gives CDR1 SNHLY, CDR2 FYNNEI. There are 15 residues in the CDR3. Trimming removed 5 bases from V and 5 bases from J, with 16 bases in between. CDR3 DNA: TGTGCCAGCAGTCCCCATACAAGACTAAACAATGAGCAGTTCTTC. Amino acids: CASSPHTRLNNEQFF.